One and the same sample provided the 27 T cell receptor beta chains below, sequenced in a study of breast tumors, draining lymph nodes, adjacent tissues (dated by TCRdb to the mid-2010s). Lymph node samples were obtained from the axillary draining lymph nodes of breast cancer patients. Libraries came from multiplex PCR. TCRdb shows the sequencer as Illumina HiSeq 2000. TCRdb redid the processing of the public reads, applying fastp at Q25 and MiXCR, and retained in-frame beta chains. Every CDR3 protein is listed once, alongside the most common genes and DNA of its rows. The sample contains around 290,000 distinct CDR3 sequences, 30% of them found a single time. More than 1% of the sample is taken by the ten largest. Sequencing was done on a sample of axillary lymph node tissue. Receptors were obtained from a female donor with breast cancer. Some clones in this sample may be carry-over from other donors' samples.

This clonotype has a count of ten or more. The J gene is TRBJ2-7, the V gene TRBV29-1, with 11 bases matching TRBD1. The length of the CDR3 is 13 residues. With V trimmed by 7 bases and J by 4 bases, 6 bases remained unmatched. Germline CDR1 SQVTM, CDR2 ANQGSEA. The DNA of the CDR3 is TGCAGCGCTCGGACAGGGGGCGTATACGAGCAGTACTTC. Protein product: CSARTGGVYEQYF.

This clonotype has ten or more counts. The gene calls are TRBV6-5 and TRBJ2-3; 8 bases are a match to TRBD1. This CDR3 has 15 amino acids. With 6 bases clipped from V and 4 bases from J, the junction kept 9 bases outside the gene matches. Germline loops: CDR1 MNHEY, CDR2 SVGAGI. This chain's CDR3 is CASSSGQVRADTQYF. DNA for the CDR3: TGTGCCAGCAGCTCGGGACAGGTGCGAGCAGATACGCAGTATTTT.

This clonotype showed up many times. Mismatch with germline at one junction end may stem from a read error. The V call is TRBV4-1, the J call TRBJ1-5; 8 nucleotides align to TRBD1. This CDR3 comprises 15 residues. Per the germline V gene, CDR1 is MGHRA and CDR2 is YSYEKL. The CDR3 nucleotides are TGTGCCAGCAGCCCAGGACAGGGAGGCAATCAGCCCCAGCATTTT. It yields the protein CASSPGQGGNQPQHF.

This clonotype was counted many times. This chain links TRBV19 with TRBJ2-3; weak D call: TRBD2 (5 bases). The CDR3 is 17 residues long. Germline-derived CDR1 and CDR2 are LNHDA and SQIVND (reference sequence). Deletions cut 5 bases from V and 1 base from J, with 19 bases between. This CDR3 reads CASSPLGGGFGTDTQYF. As DNA, the CDR3 is TGTGCCAGTAGTCCTCTAGGCGGAGGATTTGGCACAGATACGCAGTATTTT.

This clonotype was recorded at least ten times. CDR3 nucleotides: TGCGCCAGCAGCAAGGACGGGATTTCATCGAACACCGGGGAGCTGTTTTTT. As protein: CASSKDGISSNTGELFF. V is TRBV5-1 and J is TRBJ2-2; perhaps TRBD2 as D (5 bases). The CDR3 is made up of 17 amino acids. V gave up 4 bases and J gave up 0 bases, with 16 bases separating them. Germline V lookup: CDR1 SGHRS, CDR2 YFSETQ.

The count of this clonotype is one. In this CDR3 the conserved last residue, phenylalanine or tryptophan, is missing, so a read error is likely. The chain employs TRBV29-1 and TRBJ1-1; D gene ambiguous. The CDR3 totals 12 residues. Trimming shortened V by 7 bases and J by 1 base, and 10 bases separated the two germline ends. The V gene's germline CDR1 is SQVTM and CDR2 ANQGSEA. The CDR3 spells CSAADPNTEAFL. CDR3 nucleotides: TGCAGCGCCGCAGATCCGAACACTGAAGCTTTCCTT.

This clonotype was recorded at least ten times. The V call is TRBV5-1, the J call TRBJ2-3, with 9 bases identical to TRBD2. Germline V lookup: CDR1 SGHRS, CDR2 YFSETQ. This CDR3 spans 16 amino acids. V was pared by 1 base and J by 3 bases, with 6 bases of the junction left unmatched. The CDR3: CASSLIGLAQTDTQYF. In DNA form, the CDR3 reads TGCGCCAGCAGCTTGATCGGACTAGCGCAGACAGATACGCAGTATTTT.

The chain combines TRBV29-1 with TRBJ1-1; weak D call: TRBD1 (5 bases). Germline V gene sequence: CDR1 SQVTM, CDR2 ANQGSEA. The CDR3 runs to 12 residues. With 6 bases removed from V and 1 base from J, the gap between germline ends came to 9 bases. The CDR3 DNA is TGCAGCGTCAGACAGTCGAACACTGAAGCTTTCTTT. It translates to CSVRQSNTEAFF.

As concerns this clonotype: This could be a read error, since a much larger clone is one nucleotide away. This CDR3 fails to terminate in the conserved phenylalanine or tryptophan, so it likely reflects a read error. V is TRBV20-1 and J is TRBJ2-6, with 7 positions matching TRBD1. Germline loops: CDR1 DFQATT, CDR2 SNEGSKA (reference sequence). The trim removed 6 bases at V and 0 bases at J, leaving 8 bases unmatched. This CDR3 has 16 amino acids. CDR3 sequence: CSAPLGQVSGANVLTL. The CDR3 DNA reads as TGCAGTGCACCGCTTGGACAGGTCTCTGGGGCCAACGTCCTGACTCTC.

As to this clonotype: The junction differs from germline at one of its ends, possibly a read error. The chain joins TRBV6-6 to TRBJ1-1; D not certain. The CDR3 totals 14 residues. Germline CDR1 is MNHNY and CDR2 is SVGAGI (reference sequence). The chain's CDR3 is CASGYSIWNTEAFF. CDR3 nucleotides: TGTGCCAGCGGTTACTCGATATGGAACACTGAAGCTTTCTTT.

As to this clonotype: A much bigger clone sits one base away, suggesting this may be a read error. The chain links TRBV20-1 to TRBJ2-3; possible D gene TRBD1, 6 bases. CDR1 and CDR2 from the germline V gene are DFQATT and SNEGSKA (reference sequence). This CDR3 is built from 17 residues. Trimming took off 0 bases at V and 2 bases at J, with 18 bases between the two ends. The CDR3 sequence is CSARDPGTRASTDTQYF. For the CDR3, the DNA is TGCAGTGCTAGAGATCCTGGGACACGGGCGTCCACAGATACGCAGTATTTT.

This clonotype turned up a few times. V gene TRBV9 combines with J gene TRBJ2-7; 8 bases are a match to TRBD2. With V trimmed by 4 bases and J by 3 bases, 12 bases remained unmatched. The germline gives CDR1 SGDLS, CDR2 YYNGEE. The CDR3 has 16 amino acids. The CDR3 coding sequence is TGTGCCAGCAGCCCTCGGGGGGGGGGCGGGTTCTACGAGCAGTACTTC. Residues: CASSPRGGGGFYEQYF.

The chain combines TRBV27 with TRBJ2-2; weak D call: TRBD1 (5 bases). Germline V CDR1 and CDR2: MNHEY, SMNVEV (reference sequence). CDR3 length: 15 amino acids. Trimming stripped 5 bases from V and 4 bases from J, with 14 bases between. The CDR3 DNA reads as TGTGCCAGCAGTCCCGATCTTGGGGCCACCGGGGAGCTGTTTTTT. This encodes CASSPDLGATGELFF.

This clonotype has ten or more counts. This chain links TRBV6-4 with TRBJ2-1; D gene uncertain. In germline, CDR1 is MRHNA, CDR2 SNTAGT. The CDR3 spans 9 residues. The germline V and J ends were trimmed by 3 bases and 13 bases, with 4 bases remaining between them. CDR3 region: CASSELQFF. The DNA for the CDR3 is TGTGCCAGCAGTGAACTCCAGTTCTTC.

A note on this clonotype: It may be a read error: a sequence one base away is much more abundant. The rearrangement links TRBV12-5 to TRBJ2-5; 12 bases are shared with TRBD1. The trim removed 3 bases at V and 1 base at J, leaving 18 bases unmatched. CDR1 is LGHNT and CDR2 is FRNRAP in the germline V gene. CDR3 length: 21 residues. CDR3 coding DNA: TGTGCTAGTGGTTTCGTCCTAACCGGGACAGGGGGCTCCTTCCTCCAAGAGACCCAGTACTTC. It specifies CASGFVLTGTGGSFLQETQYF.

This clonotype was seen ten or more times. The V and J genes are TRBV9 and TRBJ2-7; 8 bases are a match to TRBD2. The J segment lost 5 bases and the V segment lost 0 bases, leaving 7 bases of the junction unmatched. The CDR3 is made up of 15 amino acids. The germline CDR1 and CDR2 sequences are SGDLS and YYNGEE. CDR3 DNA sequence: TGTGCCAGCAGCGTAGGAAATAGCGGGAACCACGAGCAGTACTTC. Translating it yields CASSVGNSGNHEQYF.

In its sample, this clonotype was seen a few times. Given a much more abundant clone one base away, this may be a read error. The chain employs TRBV10-2 and TRBJ2-5; possibly TRBD1 or TRBD2 for D (5 bases each). Germline V lookup: CDR1 WSHSY, CDR2 SAAADI. The CDR3 consists of 12 residues. V was clipped by 7 bases and J by 4 bases, with 10 bases between them. The CDR3 is CASTGSLETQYF. As DNA, the CDR3 is TGCGCCAGCACAGGGAGTCTAGAGACCCAGTACTTC.

Worth noting for this clonotype: A read error may account for a junction end that differs from germline. The chain combines TRBV19 with TRBJ1-2; TRBD1 is a possible D gene (6 bases). Germline CDR1 and CDR2: LNHDA and SQIVND (reference sequence). This CDR3 has 18 amino acids. The CDR3 region has the DNA TGTGCCAGTAGTAGCGCCTTGGGCAGACAGGCCGCACTCTATGGCTCCACCTTC. Protein: CASSSALGRQAALYGSTF. Looking up the rest from reference TRBV19 and TRBJ1-2 gives the full variable domain: DGGITQSPKYLFRKEGQNVTLSCEQNLNHDAMYWYRQDPGQGLRLIYYSQIVNDFQKGDIAEGYSVSREKKESFPLTVTSAQKNPTAFYLCASSSALGRQAALYGSTFGSGTRLTVV.

V and J are TRBV6-5 and TRBJ2-5; D remains unclear. CDR3 size: 14 residues. Trimming stripped 5 bases from V and 4 bases from J, with 14 bases between. From germline, CDR1 is MNHEY and CDR2 SVGAGI. CDR3 sequence: CASSHGGLRETQYF. The CDR3 nucleotides read TGTGCCAGCAGTCACGGCGGATTAAGAGAGACCCAGTACTTC.

This clonotype was observed many times. The chain has TRBV20-1 and TRBJ2-5; TRBD2 is a possible D gene (5 bases). Trimming shortened V by 0 bases and J by 5 bases, and 10 bases separated the two germline ends. CDR1 is DFQATT and CDR2 is SNEGSKA in the germline V gene (reference sequence). This CDR3 is built from 13 residues. CDR3 DNA: TGCAGTGCTAGAGATTTCGAGCGGGAGACCCAGTACTTC. Translation: CSARDFERETQYF.

This clonotype was recorded at least ten times. The chain links TRBV10-2 to TRBJ2-2; D call uncertain. CDR1 and CDR2 (germline): WSHSY, SAAADI. V was pared by 1 base and J by 0 bases, with 12 bases between. The CDR3 runs 17 residues. CDR3 loop: CASSELAATSNTGELFF. The CDR3 DNA is TGCGCCAGCAGTGAGTTGGCAGCAACATCGAACACCGGGGAGCTGTTTTTT.

The chain couples TRBV30 to TRBJ1-2, with TRBD1 matching 7 bases. Germline trimming cut 4 bases from V and 6 bases from J; bases unmatched to any gene: 11. There are 14 residues in the CDR3. Germline CDR1 GTSNPN, CDR2 SVGIG (reference sequence). CDR3 nucleotides: TGTGCCTGGATGTTTACAGGGACAGTCCATGGCTACACCTTC. Its translation is CAWMFTGTVHGYTF. The full variable domain, its missing parts supplied by reference TRBV30 and TRBJ1-2, is SQTIHQWPATLVQPVGSPLSLECTVEGTSNPNLYWYRQAAGRGLQLLFYSVGIGQISSEVPQNLSASRPQDRQFILSSKKLLLSDSGFYLCAWMFTGTVHGYTFGSGTRLTVV.

This clonotype appeared once. At one end, the junction sequence differs from germline, possibly due to a read error. This chain joins TRBV11-2 and TRBJ2-1; D gene ambiguous. The V gene's germline CDR1 is SGHAT and CDR2 FQNNGV. There are 15 residues in the CDR3. The CDR3 spells CASSFRTGSYNEQLF. CDR3 DNA: TGTGCCAGCAGCTTTCGGACGGGCTCCTACAATGAGCAGCTCTTC. Drawing the rest from reference TRBV11-2 and TRBJ2-1, the complete variable domain is EAGVAQSPRYKIIEKRQSVAFWCNPISGHATLYWYQQILGQGPKLLIQFQNNGVVDDSQLPKDRFSAERLKGVDSTLKIQPAKLEDSAVYLCASSFRTGSYNEQLFGPGTRLTVL.

This clonotype was counted at least ten times. V gene TRBV12-3 or TRBV12-4 combines with J gene TRBJ2-1; 7 bases line up with TRBD2. V lost 6 bases and J lost 2; bases outside the gene matches: 7. The length of the CDR3 is 15 residues. The CDR3 reads CASRPPSGTYNEQFF. Here the CDR3 DNA reads TGTGCCAGCAGACCCCCTAGCGGAACCTACAATGAGCAGTTCTTC.

This clonotype was counted only a few times. This could be a read error, since a much larger clone is one nucleotide away. The DNA for the CDR3 is TGTGCCAGCAGCTTAGTCCCGGGGCGGAATACCGAGCAGCACTTC. Protein: CASSLVPGRNTEQHF. V usage is TRBV7-2 and J usage is TRBJ2-7; TRBD1 or TRBD2 may be the D gene (5 bases each). The CDR3 has 15 amino acids. Germline assignment: CDR1 SGHTA and CDR2 FQGNSA.

V is TRBV11-2 and J is TRBJ2-3; D unresolved. Per germline, CDR1 SGHAT and CDR2 FQNNGV. V shed 1 base and J shed 1 base, with 9 bases lying between them. CDR3 length: 15 amino acids. CDR3 DNA: TGTGCCAGCAGCTTAGTTGGGGTGGGCACAGATACGCAGTATTTT. It specifies CASSLVGVGTDTQYF.

The sample holds many counts of this clonotype. In DNA form, the CDR3 reads TGTGCCATCAAAGGGACAGGGGGCGAGGAGCCCCAGCATTTT. Translation: CAIKGTGGEEPQHF. The J gene is TRBJ1-5, the V gene TRBV10-3; TRBD1 matches at 12 bases. In germline, CDR1 is ENHRY, CDR2 SYGVKD. This CDR3 is built from 14 residues. V shed 7 bases and J 8 bases; nucleotides not matched to a gene: 6.